These T cell receptor beta chains were read from a single sample in a study of human thymus T cells. Profiled with immunoSEQ multiplex PCR; TCRdb holds only in-frame clones, not every one. In the table there are 55,000 to 85,000 clones, 85% to 95% of which are singletons. Sequencing was carried out using thymus tissue. The source is a girl under two years old with a congenital heart defect but otherwise immunologically healthy. CDR3s include the opening cysteine and the closing phenylalanine or tryptophan. The D gene is left open where the match is weak. Clone size appears in some rows only: once, few, many, or a class for an expanded clone.

clone_size d_call j_call v_call cdr3_nt cdr3_aa
. . TRBJ1-2 TRBV5-8 TGTGCCAGCAGCTTCTTTAGTCCCGCCAATTCGTATGGCTACACCTTC CASSFFSPANSYGYTF
. TRBD1 TRBJ1-2 TRBV27 TGTGCCAGCAGTCTCACCGGGACAGGGTATGGCTACACCTTC CASSLTGTGYGYTF
. . TRBJ1-1 TRBV7-9 TGTGCCAGCAGCCCGTCGGGACACTCGGAATTGAACACTGAAGCTTTCTTT CASSPSGHSELNTEAFF
. . TRBJ2-6 TRBV19 TGTGCCAGTAGTAGGGCCAGGATTCCTAGCTCTGGGGCCAACGTCCTGACTTTC CASSRARIPSSGANVLTF
. . TRBJ1-2 TRBV18 TGTGCCAGCTCACCGTTTACGGGTGAGGATGGCTACACCTTC CASSPFTGEDGYTF
. TRBD1 TRBJ2-7 TRBV5-6 TGTGCCAGCAGCACCGGGACAGGGGAGATAGCGGGCGGATACGAGCAGTACTTC CASSTGTGEIAGGYEQYF
. TRBD2 TRBJ2-1 TRBV9 TGTGCCAGCAGCAGGCGCCGTAGGACTAGCTTCAACAATGAGCAGTTCTTC CASSRRRRTSFNNEQFF
. . TRBJ2-5 TRBV7-2 TGTGCCAGCAGCCAAAAGGGGAAGGAGACCCAGTACTTC CASSQKGKETQYF
. . TRBJ1-2 TRBV11-2 TGTGCCAGCAGCTTCCAGGGTCCTGGCTACACCTTC CASSFQGPGYTF
once TRBD2 TRBJ2-1 TRBV4-3 TGCGCCAGCAGCCAAACGCCTAGCGGGAGAGCTGGTGAGCAGTTCTTC CASSQTPSGRAGEQFF
. TRBD1 TRBJ1-5 TRBV7-8 TGTGCCAGCAGCTTAACTTTACCGGGACAGGGGGTCAATCAGCCCCAGCATTTT CASSLTLPGQGVNQPQHF
. . TRBJ2-1 TRBV19 TGTGCCAGTAGTATAGGGGTGACTCACCAATCCGTCGGGGAGCAGTTCTTC CASSIGVTHQSVGEQFF
. TRBD1 TRBJ1-2 TRBV7-6 TGTGCCAGCAGCCTTCACCGGGACAGGAAAAACTATGGCTACACCTTC CASSLHRDRKNYGYTF
. . TRBJ1-1 TRBV2 TGTGCCAGCACAGGGGAATTGAACACTGAAGCTTTCTTT CASTGELNTEAFF
. TRBD2 TRBJ2-3 TRBV7-3 TGTGCCAGCAGCTTAATTGGTTTGACTAGCGGGAGCACAGATACGCAGTATTTT CASSLIGLTSGSTDTQYF
once . TRBJ2-1 TRBV5-1 TGCGCCAGCAGACTTAAGCGGAAAAGCTCCTACAATGAGCAGTTCTTC CASRLKRKSSYNEQFF
. TRBD1 TRBJ1-1 TRBV7-9 TGTGCCAGCAGCCAGGGGGACAGGGCGCCTTTTGGGACTGAAGCTTTCTTT CASSQGDRAPFGTEAFF
. . TRBJ2-5 TRBV7-9 TGTGCCAGCATCCCTTTTCCCCCTGAGAACGGTCAAGAGACCCAGTACTTC CASIPFPPENGQETQYF
once TRBD2 TRBJ2-7 TRBV27 TGTGCCAGCAGTTTTGCGTCGGGAGGTCTGAGCTCCTACGAGCAGTACTTC CASSFASGGLSSYEQYF
. TRBD1 TRBJ1-5 TRBV5-6 TGTGCCAGCAGCCTCCGGGACAGGGGGGATCAGCCCCAGCATTTT CASSLRDRGDQPQHF
. . TRBJ1-3 TRBV5-6 TGTGCCAGCAGCTTGCTAAGAGGGGGCTCTGGAAACACCATATATTTT CASSLLRGGSGNTIYF
. . TRBJ2-2 TRBV9 TGTGCCAGCAGCTTCGGAGTAGCGTCCTTGACCGGGGAGCTGTTTTTT CASSFGVASLTGELFF
. . TRBJ2-2 TRBV27 TGTGCCAGCGCGGGCCAGAACACCGGGGAGCTGTTTTTT CASAGQNTGELFF
once . TRBJ1-3 TRBV7-2 TGTGCCAGCAGCGGACAGACCTCTGGAAACACCATATATTTT CASSGQTSGNTIYF
. . TRBJ1-2 TRBV27 TGTGCCAGCAGTTCCTACGGGGAGCACTCTCTTGGCTACACCTTC CASSSYGEHSLGYTF
. . TRBJ1-5 TRBV30 TGTGCCTGGAGTCCACAGGGACAACAGCCCCAGCATTTT CAWSPQGQQPQHF
. TRBD2 TRBJ2-3 TRBV5-1 TGCGCCAGCAGCCTCGCGGGGGGCGGGAGTGCAGATACGCAGTATTTT CASSLAGGGSADTQYF
. . TRBJ1-4 TRBV6-6 TGTGCCAGCAGTTGGCGGGTGGGAAGAACTAATGAAAAACTGTTTTTT CASSWRVGRTNEKLFF